These T cell receptor beta chains were read from a single sample in a study of post-analysis software for immune sequencing data. MiXCR was run by TCRdb on the PCR reads, yielding one entry per CDR3 protein. The table includes roughly 400,000 distinct CDR3 sequences, over 30% detected once. The sequenced material came from blood. The source of these receptors is a girl aged 2 to 9 with multiple sclerosis. CDR3s include the opening cysteine and the closing phenylalanine or tryptophan. The D gene is left open where the match is weak. The listing skips clone size in some rows; elsewhere it reads once, few, many or a size class.

v_call	j_call	d_call	clone_size	cdr3_nt	cdr3_aa
TRBV5-1	TRBJ1-6	TRBD1	few	TGCGCCAGCAGCTTGCAGGGGGTGGTTTCACCCCTCCACTTT	CASSLQGVVSPLHF
TRBV20-1	TRBJ1-5	TRBD1	NA	TGCAGTGCGGGGACAGGGGGCGGCAATCAGCCCCAGCATTTT	CSAGTGGGNQPQHF
TRBV2	TRBJ1-5	NA	NA	TGTGCCAGCAGACCCACAGGGCCAAATCAGCCCCAGCATTTT	CASRPTGPNQPQHF
TRBV7-6	TRBJ2-6	NA	NA	TGTGCCAGCAGCCAGGTTCCGGACAGTCAGGCACTCCCTTACTCTGGGGCCAACGTCCTGACTTTC	CASSQVPDSQALPYSGANVLTF
TRBV5-1	TRBJ2-7	NA	NA	TGCGCCAGCAGCTTGACCCCGACAGCCTACGAGCAGTACTTC	CASSLTPTAYEQYF
TRBV4-1	TRBJ2-1	TRBD1	NA	TGCGCCAGCAGCCAGTTACCGGGACAGGGGATCTACGAGCAGTTCTTC	CASSQLPGQGIYEQFF
TRBV5-5	TRBJ2-3	TRBD2	NA	TGTGCCAGCAGCCCTCCGGGACTAGGTGTTGGTTCAGATACGCAGTATTTT	CASSPPGLGVGSDTQYF
TRBV12-3/TRBV12-4	TRBJ2-1	TRBD2	NA	TGTGCCAGCTCATTTAGCGGGGGGGCTGTTGAGCAGTTCTTC	CASSFSGGAVEQFF
TRBV20-1	TRBJ2-1	NA	NA	TGCAGTGCTTTGAGACTAGTTCATGAGCAGTTCTTC	CSALRLVHEQFF
TRBV3-1	TRBJ2-5	NA	few	TGTGCCAGCAGCCTAAGCCACCAAGAGACCCAGTACTTC	CASSLSHQETQYF
TRBV11-2	TRBJ2-4	NA	few	TGTGCCAGCAGCCCAATTCGTGTCCCCTCAGAGCAGTACTTC	CASSPIRVPSEQYF
TRBV29-1	TRBJ2-6	NA	NA	TGCAGCGCTGGCCGGGACTCAAGCTCTGGGGTCAACGTCCTGACTTTC	CSAGRDSSSGVNVLTF
TRBV7-2	TRBJ2-7	NA	NA	TGTGCCAGCAGCTTAGGAGAGGGTATTAGTGGGGGGCCCTACGAGCAGTACTTC	CASSLGEGISGGPYEQYF
TRBV6-5	TRBJ2-6	NA	NA	TGTGCCAGCAGTACTTGGGTTTTCTCTGGGGCCAACGTCCTGACTTTC	CASSTWVFSGANVLTF
TRBV7-2	TRBJ2-1	TRBD1	once	TGTGCCAGCAGCCGGCGGACAGGAGGAGGCAATGAGCAGTTCTTC	CASSRRTGGGNEQFF
TRBV10-3	TRBJ2-7	TRBD2	few	TGTGCCATCAGTGACACGGGGGGCTCCTACGAGCAGTACTTC	CAISDTGGSYEQYF
TRBV7-8	TRBJ1-5	NA	few	TGTGCCAGCAGCCCTGCGGGGTTTGGCAATCAGCCCCAGCATTTT	CASSPAGFGNQPQHF
TRBV28	TRBJ2-7	NA	NA	TGTGCCAGCAGTTTACCCCCAGGGCTAGCTGGCTCCTACGAGCAGTACTTC	CASSLPPGLAGSYEQYF
TRBV7-2	TRBJ1-6	TRBD1	NA	TGTGCCAGCAGCCTTTTAGGGGACAGGGGTAGTTCACCCCTCCACTTT	CASSLLGDRGSSPLHF
TRBV18	TRBJ2-1	TRBD1	few	TGTGCCAGCTCACCGGGACAGACTTACAATGAGCAGTTCTTC	CASSPGQTYNEQFF
TRBV4-1	TRBJ1-2	NA	NA	TGCGCCAGCAGCCAAGATCGGGGGGGCACGGTATATGGCTACACCTTC	CASSQDRGGTVYGYTF
TRBV29-1	TRBJ2-1	NA	NA	TGCAGCGTTGGGGGGGGCAGGGCGCAGTTCTTC	CSVGGGRAQFF
TRBV3-1	TRBJ1-2	NA	NA	TGTGCCAGCAGCCAAGATGGTCAGCTACCTGGCTACACCTTC	CASSQDGQLPGYTF
TRBV5-1	TRBJ2-5	NA	NA	TGTGCCAGCAGTTTGACTCTCCAAGAGACCCAGTACTTC	CASSLTLQETQYF
TRBV4-1	TRBJ1-2	NA	few	TGCGCCAGCAGCCAAGGGGCAGGGCGCCTCTATGGCTACACCTTC	CASSQGAGRLYGYTF
TRBV20-1	TRBJ2-7	NA	medium-sized	TGCAGTGCTAGGATCACGGACTCCTACGAGCAGTACTTC	CSARITDSYEQYF
TRBV6-2/TRBV6-3	TRBJ2-7	TRBD2	NA	TGTGCCAGCAGCTCCGGGACTAGCGGGAGGTCGGCCGACGAGCAGTACTTC	CASSSGTSGRSADEQYF
TRBV3-1	TRBJ1-2	NA	few	TGTGCCAGCAGCCAAGATCCCGGGGGCTATGGCTACACCTTC	CASSQDPGGYGYTF
TRBV12-3/TRBV12-4	TRBJ2-1	TRBD2	NA	TGTGCCAGCAGGGACGAGCGGGGAGAGCAGTTCTTC	CASRDERGEQFF
TRBV12-5	TRBJ2-1	TRBD2	NA	TGTGCTAGTGGTTTGGTCTTAAGCGGGGGGAAGGACAATGAGCAGTTCTTC	CASGLVLSGGKDNEQFF